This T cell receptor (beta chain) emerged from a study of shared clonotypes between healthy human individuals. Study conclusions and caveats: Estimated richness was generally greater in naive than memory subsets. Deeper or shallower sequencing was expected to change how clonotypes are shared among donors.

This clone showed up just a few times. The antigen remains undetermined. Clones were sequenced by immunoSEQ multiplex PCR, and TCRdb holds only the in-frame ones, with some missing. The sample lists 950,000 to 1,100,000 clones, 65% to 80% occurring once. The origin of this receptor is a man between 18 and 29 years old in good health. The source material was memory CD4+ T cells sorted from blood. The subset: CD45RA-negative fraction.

CDR3 bases: TGCAGCGTCGGACAGGATAGCCTAGCCAAAAACATTCAGTACTTC. It codes for CSVGQDSLAKNIQYF. The V gene is TRBV29-1, the J gene TRBJ2-4, with TRBD1 matching 7 bases. The V gene's germline CDR1 is SQVTM and CDR2 ANQGSEA. This CDR3 contains 15 residues. V shed 6 bases, J shed 0 bases, and the junction held 8 bases outside the gene matches.